This TCR beta chain was recovered during a study of cytomegalovirus exposure and HLA in healthy donors. The primer mix had 60 Vbeta and 13 Jbeta primers. The method was immunoSEQ multiplex PCR; TCRdb's version includes in-frame clones alone and lacks a portion of them. The repertoire holds around 99,000 clones, 60% to 70% seen once, with under 8% in the top ten. The study, taken as a whole, reports: Altogether, about 160 TCR beta chains were recorded as cytomegalovirus-associated.

As for this clone: Its antigen is unidentified.

The sequence was collected from a woman in her twenties or thirties in good health and CMV-seronegative. Sequences were obtained from PBMCs.

The CDR3 sequence: CASGLVRSGTYNEQFF. Written as DNA, the CDR3 is TGTGCTAGTGGTTTGGTACGTTCAGGGACCTACAATGAGCAGTTCTTC. This chain connects TRBV12-5 to TRBJ2-1; a possible D gene is TRBD1 (5 bases). Trimming pared 0 bases from V and 2 bases from J, leaving 11 bases between. The V gene's germline CDR1 is LGHNT and CDR2 FRNRAP. The CDR3 length is 16 residues.